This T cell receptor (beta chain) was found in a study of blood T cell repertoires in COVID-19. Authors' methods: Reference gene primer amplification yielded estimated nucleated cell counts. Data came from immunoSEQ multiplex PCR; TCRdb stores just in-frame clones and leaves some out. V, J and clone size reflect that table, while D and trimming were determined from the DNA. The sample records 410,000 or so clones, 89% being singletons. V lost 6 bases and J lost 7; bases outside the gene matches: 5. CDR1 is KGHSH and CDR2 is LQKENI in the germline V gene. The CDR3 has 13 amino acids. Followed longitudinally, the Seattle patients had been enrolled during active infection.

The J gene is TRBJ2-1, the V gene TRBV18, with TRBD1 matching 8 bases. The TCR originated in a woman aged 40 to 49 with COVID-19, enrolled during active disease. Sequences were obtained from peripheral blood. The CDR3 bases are TGTGCCAGCTCGACAGGGGTGGGTAATGAGCAGTTCTTC. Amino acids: CASSTGVGNEQFF. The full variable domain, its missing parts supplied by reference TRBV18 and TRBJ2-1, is NAGVMQNPRHLVRRRGQEARLRCSPMKGHSHVYWYRQLPEEGLKFMVYLQKENIIDESGMPKERFSAEFPKEGPSILRIQQVVRGDSAAYFCASSTGVGNEQFFGPGTRLTVL.